This T cell receptor beta chain was profiled in a study of T cells in Graves' hyperthyroidism and ophthalmopathy. The study's findings and limits: In the blood, most expanded thyroid clonotypes above 0.001 appeared as well.

V trimming: 0 bases; J trimming: 5 bases; junction bases outside the gene matches: 8. This CDR3 spans 15 amino acids. Germline loops: CDR1 DFQATT, CDR2 SNEGSKA (reference sequence). Regions amplified from RNA transcripts were the TCR beta CDR3 regions. HTBI primers were used for first-round RT-PCR of the TCR CDR3. TCRdb recomputed calls from the multiplex PCR reads with MiXCR, one row per CDR3 protein. The table includes under 350,000 distinct CDR3 sequences, approximately 14% detected once. As to this clonotype: The antigen remains unidentified.

The specimen sequenced was blood. The chain employs TRBV20-1 and TRBJ1-1; 8 bases are a match to TRBD1. The receptor's source is a woman aged 40 to 50 with Graves' ophthalmopathy. The CDR3 coding sequence is TGCAGTGCTAGAGATTTGAACAGGGGGAAAACTGAAGCTTTCTTT. Translating it yields CSARDLNRGKTEAFF.